The 13 T cell receptor beta chains reported below all come from one sample, sequenced in a study of T cells in Graves' hyperthyroidism and ophthalmopathy. The TCR beta CDR3 regions underwent amplification using RNA transcripts as the source. HTBI primers were employed in a first-round RT-PCR of the TCR CDR3. TCRdb fed the multiplex PCR reads into MiXCR, producing one record per CDR3 protein. This table holds 400,000 to 550,000 distinct CDR3 sequences, around 22% found once. The sequenced sample consisted of blood. All receptors derive from a woman aged 25 to 39 with Graves' ophthalmopathy.

DNA of the CDR3: TGCAGCGTTGACTGGACAGTAACCTACGAGCAGTACTTC. Protein product: CSVDWTVTYEQYF. This chain joins TRBV29-1 and TRBJ2-7; tentative D call: TRBD1 (6 bases). Trimming took off 3 bases at V and 2 bases at J, with 11 bases between the two ends. The CDR3 consists of 13 residues. The germline V gene encodes CDR1 SQVTM and CDR2 ANQGSEA.

This clonotype appeared a few times. The chain recombines TRBV12-3 or TRBV12-4 with TRBJ2-5; D unresolved. This CDR3 spans 15 amino acids. V was cut by 6 bases and J by 5 bases, with 19 bases left in between. CDR3 sequence (DNA): TGTGCCAGCAGCTCCTACGCACAAGGAGTGGAGACCCAGTACTTC. It yields the protein CASSSYAQGVETQYF.

This clonotype occurred many times. The chain uses TRBV27 and TRBJ2-2, with D possibly matching TRBD2 (5 bases). V lost 5 bases, J lost 5 bases, and 9 bases lay in between. The CDR3 consists of 13 residues. Germline V lookup: CDR1 MNHEY, CDR2 SMNVEV (reference sequence). The CDR3 reads CASSHGETGELFF. CDR3 sequence (DNA): TGTGCCAGCAGTCACGGGGAGACCGGGGAGCTGTTTTTT.

This clonotype has a count of ten or more. The chain is built from TRBV4-1 and TRBJ2-7; D is ambiguous. The CDR3 loop spans 13 amino acids. V was clipped by 4 bases and J by 3 bases, with 10 bases between them. CDR1 MGHRA and CDR2 YSYEKL come from the germline V gene. DNA for the CDR3: TGCGCCAGCAGCCTCAACTTCGGCTACGAGCAGTACTTC. It codes for CASSLNFGYEQYF.

This clonotype showed up many times. CDR3 DNA sequence: TGTGCCAGCAGTTTTCCGGGACAGGGGTTAGAGACCCAGTACTTC. Translating gives CASSFPGQGLETQYF. This chain uses TRBV12-3 or TRBV12-4 with TRBJ2-5; TRBD1 matches 10 bases. The CDR3 consists of 15 residues. Trimming at V came to 3 bases and at J to 4 bases, leaving 5 bases not matched to a gene.

V gene TRBV15 combines with J gene TRBJ2-7; D may be TRBD1 (6 bases). CDR1 is LNHNV and CDR2 is YYDKDF in the germline V gene (reference sequence). V was shortened by 0 bases and J by 5 bases, with 17 bases between the two germline ends. The CDR3 runs 16 residues. The CDR3 DNA sequence: TGTGCCACCAGCAGAGATCTGGGCAGGGGAAACCACGAGCAGTACTTC. Translation gives CATSRDLGRGNHEQYF.

This clonotype was seen ten or more times. The chain has TRBV20-1 and TRBJ2-7, with D possibly being TRBD1 (5 bases). V was cut by 2 bases and J by 2 bases, with 10 bases left in between. The length of the CDR3 is 13 residues. Germline lookup yields CDR1 DFQATT and CDR2 SNEGSKA (reference sequence). The CDR3 sequence is CSARQPGTYEQYF. The CDR3 DNA reads as TGCAGTGCTAGACAGCCAGGGACCTACGAGCAGTACTTC.

The table lists this clonotype with a few counts. This chain joins TRBV2 and TRBJ1-5; 9 bases align to TRBD1. V gave up 5 bases and J gave up 1 base; unmatched junction bases: 12. CDR1 SNHLY and CDR2 FYNNEI come from the germline V gene. The CDR3 has 18 residues. The CDR3 loop is CASSTSRDRDRSNQPQHF. CDR3 nucleotide sequence: TGTGCCAGCAGTACGTCCCGGGACAGGGATCGGAGCAATCAGCCCCAGCATTTT.

At least ten counts were recorded for this clonotype. The chain couples TRBV5-1 to TRBJ2-7; TRBD1 matches 8 bases. The germline CDR1 and CDR2 sequences are SGHRS and YFSETQ. V lost 0 bases and J lost 7; bases outside the gene matches: 6. The CDR3 sequence is 14 residues long. This chain's CDR3 is CASSLVTGALEQYF. The CDR3 DNA is TGCGCCAGCAGCTTGGTGACAGGGGCGTTGGAGCAGTACTTC.

The chain carries TRBV29-1 and TRBJ2-7; D may be TRBD2 (6 bases). The V and J ends lost 4 bases and 3 bases respectively, with 10 bases between them. Germline V CDR1 and CDR2: SQVTM, ANQGSEA. The CDR3 covers 12 residues. The CDR3 DNA sequence: TGCAGCGTTGTCAGCGGGCTCTACGAGCAGTACTTC. Translating it yields CSVVSGLYEQYF.

This clonotype was recorded at least ten times. The chain has TRBV20-1 and TRBJ1-1; 7 nucleotides align to TRBD1. The CDR3 loop spans 19 amino acids. The V gene end was trimmed by 6 bases and the J gene end by 4 bases; junction bases not matched to a gene: 26. Per the germline V gene, CDR1 is DFQATT and CDR2 is SNEGSKA (reference sequence). DNA for the CDR3: TGCAGTGCAAGGAGCATAGTCACAGGGGCCCCAGGCAGGGGCACTGAAGCTTTCTTT. Translated, it gives CSARSIVTGAPGRGTEAFF.

This clonotype was seen many times. The rearrangement joins TRBV29-1 to TRBJ2-7; 9 bases are shared with TRBD2. The ends lost 4 bases at V and 2 bases at J; junction bases unmatched: 6. CDR3 length: 14 residues. The germline gives CDR1 SQVTM, CDR2 ANQGSEA. In nucleotides, the CDR3 is TGCAGCGTTGGAGGCGGCGGGGGGGCCTACGAGCAGTACTTC. Translated, it gives CSVGGGGGAYEQYF.

This clonotype was detected ten times or more. V gene TRBV11-2 combines with J gene TRBJ1-1; no firm D call. In germline, CDR1 is SGHAT, CDR2 FQNNGV. The CDR3 consists of 15 residues. The V gene lost 1 base and the J gene lost 10 bases, with 19 bases spanning the gap. The DNA for the CDR3 is TGTGCCAGCAGCTTAGGATCTGGCTCCGTTTTGTCAGCTTTCTTT. Its translation: CASSLGSGSVLSAFF.